Below, 30 T cell receptor beta chains from the same sample are listed, as sequenced in a study of T cell responses to AZD1222 COVID-19 vaccine. Repertoires were generated with immunoSEQ multiplex PCR, while TCRdb's copy carries only in-frame clones and drops some. The table shows under 85,000 clones, with about 88% occurring only once. The starting material was peripheral blood, obtained on day 0 of AZD1222 vaccination. Receptor source: an adult in good health.

The chain employs TRBV19 and TRBJ2-7; 14 bases are shared with TRBD2. V shed 5 bases, J shed 6 bases, and the junction held 0 bases outside the gene matches. The germline V gene has CDR1 LNHDA and CDR2 SQIVND (reference sequence). The CDR3 length is 13 residues. DNA for the CDR3: TGTGCCAGTAGTGGGACTAGCGGGAGCGAGCAGTACTTC. This encodes CASSGTSGSEQYF.

This chain uses TRBV9 with TRBJ2-5; possibly TRBD1 for D (5 bases). Germline lookup yields CDR1 SGDLS and CDR2 YYNGEE. V was pared by 0 bases and J by 5 bases, with 14 bases between. The CDR3 covers 15 residues. Here the CDR3 DNA reads TGTGCCAGCAGCGTAGCGGGCAGGGCGTGGGAGACCCAGTACTTC. The encoded protein is CASSVAGRAWETQYF. Filled out from reference TRBV9 and TRBJ2-5, the complete variable domain reads DSGVTQTPKHLITATGQRVTLRCSPRSGDLSVYWYQQSLDQGLQFLIQYYNGEERAKGNILERFSAQQFPDLHSELNLSSLELGDSALYFCASSVAGRAWETQYFGPGTRLLVL.

V and J are TRBV20-1 and TRBJ2-1; D unresolved. Trimming pared 5 bases from V and 9 bases from J, leaving 8 bases between. The CDR3 is made up of 10 amino acids. Per germline, CDR1 DFQATT and CDR2 SNEGSKA (reference sequence). The CDR3 here is CSAGWIEQFF. CDR3 coding DNA: TGCAGTGCTGGATGGATTGAGCAGTTCTTC.

This chain links TRBV19 with TRBJ2-7; the match to TRBD2 covers 10 bases. In germline, CDR1 is LNHDA, CDR2 SQIVND (reference sequence). V dropped 4 bases and J dropped 7; count of bases not matched to a gene: 13. The CDR3 runs 16 residues. In nucleotides, the CDR3 is TGTGCCAGTAGTAAAGGGCCTCAAGCGGGAGGGCGTGAGCAGTACTTC. It codes for CASSKGPQAGGREQYF.

Written as DNA, the CDR3 is TGTGCCAGCAGCCAGGTATTTAGGGACCTCTATGGCTACACCTTC. It encodes CASSQVFRDLYGYTF. This chain uses TRBV3-1 (or the pseudogene TRBV3-2) with TRBJ1-2, with a tentative D call TRBD1 (5 bases). The CDR3 is 15 amino acids. The V gene lost 3 bases and the J gene lost 4 bases, with 15 bases spanning the gap. Germline assignment: CDR1 LGHDT and CDR2 YNNKEL (reference sequence).

J is TRBJ2-7 and V is TRBV7-3; 8 bases line up with TRBD2. CDR3 length equals 13 residues. Germline V gene data show CDR1 as SGHTA and CDR2 as FQGTGA. The junction had 3 bases not matched to a gene; V was cut back by 6 bases and J by 2 bases. As DNA, the CDR3 is TGTGCCAGCAGGGGACTAGGACCCTACGAGCAGTACTTC. Translation: CASRGLGPYEQYF.

The genes are TRBV6-1 and TRBJ1-5; D ambiguous. V lost 2 bases, J lost 0 bases, and 8 bases lay in between. This CDR3 is 15 amino acids long. Looked up from germline, CDR1 is MNHNS and CDR2 is SASEGT. CDR3 nucleotides: TGTGCCAGCAGTGAATTTCAGAATAGCAATCAGCCCCAGCATTTT. Protein: CASSEFQNSNQPQHF.

The V call is TRBV5-1, the J call TRBJ2-7; 7 nucleotides line up with TRBD1. Germline assignment: CDR1 SGHRS and CDR2 YFSETQ. The CDR3 sequence is 13 residues long. Trimming cost V 5 bases and J 3 bases; bases outside gene matches: 5. CDR3 region: CASRGTAIYEQYF. In DNA, the CDR3 is TGCGCCAGCAGAGGGACAGCTATCTACGAGCAGTACTTC.

The chain recombines TRBV5-5 with TRBJ2-7; 10 nucleotides line up with TRBD1. The CDR3 contains 14 residues. V trimming: 6 bases; J trimming: 3 bases; junction bases outside the gene matches: 6. Germline V gene lookup returns CDR1 SGHKS and CDR2 YYEKEE (reference sequence). CDR3 sequence (DNA): TGTGCCAGCAACGCCGGGACAGGGGTCTACGAGCAGTACTTC. Translation: CASNAGTGVYEQYF. Based on the CDR3 plus reference TRBV5-5 and TRBJ2-7, the full variable domain is DAGVTQSPTHLIKTRGQQVTLRCSPISGHKSVSWYQQVLGQGPQFIFQYYEKEERGRGNFPDRFSARQFPNYSSELNVNALLLGDSALYLCASNAGTGVYEQYFGPGTRLTVT.

V is TRBV30 and J is TRBJ1-6; D is unclear. CDR1 and CDR2 from the germline V gene are GTSNPN and SVGIG (reference sequence). The CDR3 totals 13 residues. V was shortened by 4 bases and J by 4 bases, with 8 bases between the two germline ends. Here the CDR3 reads CAWTNSYNSPLHF. The CDR3 nucleotides are TGTGCCTGGACCAACTCGTATAATTCACCCCTCCACTTT.

The genes are TRBV6-5 and TRBJ1-3, with D unresolved. Germline V gives CDR1 MNHEY, CDR2 SVGAGI. Trimming removed 5 bases from V and 6 bases from J, with 5 bases in between. There are 11 residues in the CDR3. CDR3 nucleotides: TGTGCCAGCAGTATGACAAACACCATATATTTT. It specifies CASSMTNTIYF.

The chain carries TRBV24-1 and TRBJ2-7; D gene ambiguous. Germline V CDR1 and CDR2: KGHDR, SFDVKD. The CDR3 contains 12 residues. Trimming cost V 5 bases and J 5 bases, with 9 bases left between them. The CDR3 spells CATSGGTHEQYF. The DNA for the CDR3 is TGTGCCACCAGTGGGGGAACCCACGAGCAGTACTTC.

With respect to this clone: This specimen includes other DNA sequences encoding the same CDR3. This chain links TRBV7-2 with TRBJ1-1; weak D call: TRBD1 (5 bases). Deletions cut 3 bases from V and 2 bases from J, with 7 bases between. The CDR3 spans 13 residues. Looked up from germline, CDR1 is SGHTA and CDR2 is FQGNSA. The CDR3: CASSFQGNTEAFF. CDR3 in DNA: TGTGCCAGCAGCTTTCAGGGTAACACTGAAGCTTTCTTT. The whole variable domain, remainder taken from reference TRBV7-2 and TRBJ1-1, is GAGVSQSPSNKVTEKGKDVELRCDPISGHTALYWYRQSLGQGLEFLIYFQGNSAPDKSGLPSDRFSAERTGGSVSTLTIQRTQQEDSAVYLCASSFQGNTEAFFGQGTRLTVV.

This clone is a singleton in its sample. For the CDR3, the DNA is TGTGCCAGCAGTTTCTCCCGGCTTAGCTGGGGCTACACCTTC. This translates into CASSFSRLSWGYTF. The chain combines TRBV6-5 with TRBJ1-2, with D unresolved. Germline-derived CDR1 and CDR2 are MNHEY and SVGAGI. CDR3 length: 14 amino acids. V was clipped by 4 bases and J by 8 bases, with 17 bases between them.

This rearrangement joins TRBV6-5 to TRBJ2-7; the match to TRBD2 covers 10 bases. Germline assignment: CDR1 MNHEY and CDR2 SVGAGI. CDR3 length: 14 residues. The junction had 5 bases not matched to a gene; V was cut back by 7 bases and J by 2 bases. The CDR3 region is CASTLAGETYEQYV. CDR3 nucleotide sequence: TGTGCCAGCACCCTAGCGGGGGAAACCTACGAGCAGTACGTC.

The count of this clone is one. The rearrangement uses TRBV7-9 and TRBJ2-1, with D hard to call. The CDR3 contains 14 residues. V lost 2 bases, J lost 4 bases, and 9 bases lay in between. From germline, CDR1 is SEHNR and CDR2 FQNEAQ (reference sequence). CDR3 nucleotides: TGTGCCAGCAGCTTATGGACCCTTTACAATGAGCAGTTCTTC. Encoded protein: CASSLWTLYNEQFF.

V gene TRBV3-1 (or the pseudogene TRBV3-2) combines with J gene TRBJ2-5; possibly TRBD1 for D (6 bases). V lost 1 base and J 3 bases, leaving 15 bases between the germline ends. The CDR3 loop spans 16 amino acids. Germline V lookup: CDR1 LGHDT, CDR2 YNNKEL (reference sequence). CDR3 coding DNA: TGTGCCAGCAGCCAAGGGCTGGGGGCGCCGGAAGAGACCCAGTACTTC. This translates into CASSQGLGAPEETQYF.

This clone came up a few times. The chain couples TRBV5-6 to TRBJ2-3; possibly TRBD1 for D (5 bases). The CDR3 has 14 amino acids. Germline assignment: CDR1 SGHDT and CDR2 YYEEEE. With 4 bases removed from V and 3 bases from J, the gap between germline ends came to 12 bases. The CDR3 nucleotides read TGTGCCAGCAGCCGGACATTGGGGACAGATACGCAGTATTTT. Translated, it gives CASSRTLGTDTQYF.

The chain carries TRBV5-5 and TRBJ1-3; no firm D call. Germline V gene lookup returns CDR1 SGHKS and CDR2 YYEKEE (reference sequence). V was shortened by 4 bases and J by 3 bases, with 8 bases between the two germline ends. The CDR3 loop spans 13 amino acids. CDR3 bases: TGTGCCAGCAGCCCCTACGTTGGAAACACCATATATTTT. It specifies CASSPYVGNTIYF.

The chain combines TRBV7-9 with TRBJ2-1, with 7 bases fitting TRBD2. From germline, CDR1 is SEHNR and CDR2 FQNEAQ (reference sequence). With 5 bases clipped from V and 9 bases from J, the junction kept 4 bases outside the gene matches. The CDR3 contains 12 residues. In DNA form, the CDR3 reads TGTGCCAGCAGCGTAGGGGAGGGTGAGCAGTTCTTC. Its translation: CASSVGEGEQFF.

The rearrangement links TRBV20-1 to TRBJ1-5; a possible D gene is TRBD1 (6 bases). Trimming took off 3 bases at V and 4 bases at J, with 13 bases between the two ends. This CDR3 has 14 residues. CDR1 and CDR2 (germline): DFQATT, SNEGSKA (reference sequence). The CDR3 sequence is CSASGGAGNQPQHF. The CDR3 bases are TGCAGTGCTAGTGGGGGGGCGGGTAATCAGCCCCAGCATTTT.

This chain uses TRBV28 with TRBJ1-4, with D uncertain. Trimming removed 2 bases from V and 0 bases from J, with 10 bases in between. This CDR3 comprises 16 residues. CDR1 is MDHEN, CDR2 SYDVKM, per germline. For the CDR3, the DNA is TGTGCCAGCAGTTTAGGTAGACCTTCAACTAATGAAAAACTGTTTTTT. Translating it yields CASSLGRPSTNEKLFF.

This rearrangement joins TRBV6-4 to TRBJ1-2; no definite D call. The V and J ends lost 3 bases and 1 base respectively, with 9 bases between them. The CDR3 consists of 14 residues. Germline lookup yields CDR1 MRHNA and CDR2 SNTAGT. The CDR3 bases are TGTGCCAGCAGTGAAAGGGCCTTTAACTATGGCTACACCTTC. It specifies CASSERAFNYGYTF.

The CDR3: CASSFRNLGNEQFF. The DNA for the CDR3 is TGTGCCAGCAGCTTTCGAAACCTGGGCAATGAGCAGTTCTTC. V is TRBV11-2 and J is TRBJ2-1; D is undetermined. The germline V gene has CDR1 SGHAT and CDR2 FQNNGV. The CDR3 extends over 14 amino acids. Trimming took 3 bases from V and 6 from J, leaving 12 bases between them.

This clone occurred a few times. The chain is built from TRBV9 and TRBJ2-7, with no clear D. CDR1 is SGDLS, CDR2 YYNGEE, per germline. CDR3 size: 16 residues. Trimming cost V 0 bases and J 3 bases, with 16 bases left between them. Here the CDR3 DNA reads TGTGCCAGCAGCGTAGGGTCCCAGCCGGCACTCTACGAGCAGTACTTC. It is translated as CASSVGSQPALYEQYF.

The sample holds one count of this clone. The chain links TRBV2 to TRBJ1-1; possible D gene TRBD1, 5 bases. The CDR3 is 16 amino acids. CDR1 is SNHLY, CDR2 FYNNEI, per germline. Trimming left V 5 bases short and J 5 bases short, with 21 bases between. This CDR3 reads CASSRRLGTAGTEAFF. CDR3 coding DNA: TGTGCCAGCAGTCGGCGGTTAGGGACTGCAGGGACTGAAGCTTTCTTT.

This chain links TRBV7-2 with TRBJ1-2; no firm D call. CDR3 size: 13 residues. Trimming removed 2 bases at V and 5 bases at J, with 9 bases between. In germline, CDR1 is SGHTA, CDR2 FQGNSA. In DNA, the CDR3 is TGTGCCAGCAGCTTACTGGGAGGGTATGGCTACACCTTC. It translates to CASSLLGGYGYTF.

The chain joins TRBV14 to TRBJ1-1; unclear D gene. V was trimmed by 3 bases and J by 1 base, leaving 9 bases between them. Germline V lookup: CDR1 SGHDN, CDR2 FVKESK. The CDR3 sequence is 14 residues long. In DNA, the CDR3 is TGTGCCAGCAGCCACCCCCGGAGGAACACTGAAGCTTTCTTT. Its translation: CASSHPRRNTEAFF.

The genes are TRBV28 and TRBJ2-5; no reliable D call. V gave up 2 bases and J gave up 1 base, with 20 bases separating them. CDR1 is MDHEN, CDR2 SYDVKM, per germline. CDR3 size: 18 residues. The CDR3 coding sequence is TGTGCCAGCAGTTTAGGGTCAGCGACTCGCCCTAGCCAAGAGACCCAGTACTTC. As protein: CASSLGSATRPSQETQYF. Complete variable domain (other parts from reference TRBV28 and TRBJ2-5): DVKVTQSSRYLVKRTGEKVFLECVQDMDHENMFWYRQDPGLGLRLIYFSYDVKMKEKGDIPEGYSVSREKKERFSLILESASTNQTSMYLCASSLGSATRPSQETQYFGPGTRLLVL.

This clone occurred a few times. This chain links TRBV29-1 with TRBJ1-2; D is uncertain. Trimming removed 3 bases from V and 4 bases from J, with 9 bases in between. The CDR3 loop spans 12 amino acids. CDR1 SQVTM and CDR2 ANQGSEA come from the germline V gene. The CDR3 DNA reads TGCAGCGTTGAGGGGTTAAGCTATGGCTACACCTTC. Translated, it gives CSVEGLSYGYTF.